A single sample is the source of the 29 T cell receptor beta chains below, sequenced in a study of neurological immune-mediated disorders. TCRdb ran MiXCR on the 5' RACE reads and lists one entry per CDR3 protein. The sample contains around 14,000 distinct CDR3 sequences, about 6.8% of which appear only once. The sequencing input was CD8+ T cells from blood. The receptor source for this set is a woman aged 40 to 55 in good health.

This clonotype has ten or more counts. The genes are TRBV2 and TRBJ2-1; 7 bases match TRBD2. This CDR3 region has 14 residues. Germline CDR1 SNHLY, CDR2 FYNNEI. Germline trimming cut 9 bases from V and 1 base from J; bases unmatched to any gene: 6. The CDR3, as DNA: TGTGCCAGTGGGACTAAAGAATCCTACAATGAGCAGTTCTTC. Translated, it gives CASGTKESYNEQFF.

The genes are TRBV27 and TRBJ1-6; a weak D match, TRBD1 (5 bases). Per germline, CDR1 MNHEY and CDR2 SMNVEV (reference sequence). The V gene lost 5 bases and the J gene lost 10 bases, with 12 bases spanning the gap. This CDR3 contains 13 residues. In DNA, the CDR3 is TGTGCCAGCAGTGAGGTAGCAGGGTCACCCCTCCACTTT. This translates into CASSEVAGSPLHF.

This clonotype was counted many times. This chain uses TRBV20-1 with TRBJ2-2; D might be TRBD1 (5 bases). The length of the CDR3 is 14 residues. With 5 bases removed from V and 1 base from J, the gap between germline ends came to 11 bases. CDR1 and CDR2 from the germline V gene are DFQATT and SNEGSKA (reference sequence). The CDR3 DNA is TGCAGTGCTTCCCAGGGATGGAACACCGGGGAGCTGTTTTTT. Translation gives CSASQGWNTGELFF.

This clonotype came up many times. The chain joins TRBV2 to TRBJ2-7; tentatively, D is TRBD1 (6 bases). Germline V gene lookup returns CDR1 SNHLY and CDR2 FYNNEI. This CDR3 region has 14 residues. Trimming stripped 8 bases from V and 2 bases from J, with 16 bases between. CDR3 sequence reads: CASLGAVRAYEQYF. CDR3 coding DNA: TGTGCCAGCCTGGGGGCAGTTCGGGCCTACGAGCAGTACTTC.

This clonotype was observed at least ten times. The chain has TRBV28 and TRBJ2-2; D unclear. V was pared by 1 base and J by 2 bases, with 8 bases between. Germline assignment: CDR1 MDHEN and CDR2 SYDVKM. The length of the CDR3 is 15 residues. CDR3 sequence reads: CASSLLSANTGELFF. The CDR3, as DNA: TGTGCCAGCAGTTTATTGTCGGCTAACACCGGGGAGCTGTTTTTT.

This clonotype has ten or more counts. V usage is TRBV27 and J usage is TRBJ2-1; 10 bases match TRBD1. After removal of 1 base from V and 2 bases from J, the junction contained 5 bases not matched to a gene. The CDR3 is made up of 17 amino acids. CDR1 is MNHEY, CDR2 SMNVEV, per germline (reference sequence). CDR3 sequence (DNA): TGTGCCAGCAGTTTATTCCCCGGGACAGGGGCCTACAATGAGCAGTTCTTC. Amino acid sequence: CASSLFPGTGAYNEQFF.

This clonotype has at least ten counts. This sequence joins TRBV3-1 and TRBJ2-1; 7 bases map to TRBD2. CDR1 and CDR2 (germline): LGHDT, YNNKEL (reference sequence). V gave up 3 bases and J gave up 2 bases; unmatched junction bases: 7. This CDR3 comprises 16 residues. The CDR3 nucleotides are TGTGCCAGCAGCCAGGACCGGGACTACCCCTACAATGAGCAGTTCTTC. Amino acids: CASSQDRDYPYNEQFF.

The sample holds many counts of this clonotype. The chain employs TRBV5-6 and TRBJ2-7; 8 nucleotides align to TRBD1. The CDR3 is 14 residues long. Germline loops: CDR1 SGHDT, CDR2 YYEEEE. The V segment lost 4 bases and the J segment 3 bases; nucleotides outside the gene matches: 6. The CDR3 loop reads CASSPGTGVYEQYF. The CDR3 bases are TGTGCCAGCAGCCCCGGGACAGGTGTCTACGAGCAGTACTTC.

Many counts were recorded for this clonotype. CDR3 DNA: TGTGCCAGCAGTCATGGATCCGGGACCCTAGAAGGCTACACCTTC. As protein: CASSHGSGTLEGYTF. This sequence joins TRBV28 and TRBJ1-2; weak D call: TRBD1 (5 bases). CDR3 length: 15 amino acids. Germline assignment: CDR1 MDHEN and CDR2 SYDVKM. Trimming left V 5 bases short and J 8 bases short, with 21 bases between.

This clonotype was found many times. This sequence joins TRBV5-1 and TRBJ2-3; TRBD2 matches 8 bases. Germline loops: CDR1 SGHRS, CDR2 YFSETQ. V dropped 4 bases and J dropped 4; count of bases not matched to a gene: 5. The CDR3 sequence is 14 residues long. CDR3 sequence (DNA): TGCGCCAGCAGCCCCCGGGGGGGCGCAGATACGCAGTATTTT. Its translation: CASSPRGGADTQYF.

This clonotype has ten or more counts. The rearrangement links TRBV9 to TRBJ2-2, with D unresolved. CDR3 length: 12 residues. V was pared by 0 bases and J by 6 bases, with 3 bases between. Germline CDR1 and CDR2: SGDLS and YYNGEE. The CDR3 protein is CASSVGSGELFF. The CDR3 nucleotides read TGTGCCAGCAGCGTAGGGTCCGGGGAGCTGTTTTTT.

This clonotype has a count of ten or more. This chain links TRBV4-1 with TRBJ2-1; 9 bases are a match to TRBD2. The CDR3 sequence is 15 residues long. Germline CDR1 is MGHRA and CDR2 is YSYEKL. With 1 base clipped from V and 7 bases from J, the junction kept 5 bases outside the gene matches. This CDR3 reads CASSQVAGGPNEQFF. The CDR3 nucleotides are TGCGCCAGCAGCCAAGTCGCGGGAGGGCCAAATGAGCAGTTCTTC.

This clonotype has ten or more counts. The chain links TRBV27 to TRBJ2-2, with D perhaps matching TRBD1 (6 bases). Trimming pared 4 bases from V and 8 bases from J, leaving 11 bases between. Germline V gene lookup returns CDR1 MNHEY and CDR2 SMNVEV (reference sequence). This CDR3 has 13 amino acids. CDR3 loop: CASSSSRGGELFF. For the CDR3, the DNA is TGTGCCAGCAGTTCCTCTAGGGGGGGGGAGCTGTTTTTT.

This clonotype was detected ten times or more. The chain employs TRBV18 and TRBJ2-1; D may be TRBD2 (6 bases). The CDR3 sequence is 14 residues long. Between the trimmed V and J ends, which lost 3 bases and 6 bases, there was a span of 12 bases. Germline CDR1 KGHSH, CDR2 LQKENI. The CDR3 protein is CASSPAGLLNEQFF. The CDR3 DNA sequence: TGTGCCAGCTCACCCGCGGGACTCCTCAATGAGCAGTTCTTC.

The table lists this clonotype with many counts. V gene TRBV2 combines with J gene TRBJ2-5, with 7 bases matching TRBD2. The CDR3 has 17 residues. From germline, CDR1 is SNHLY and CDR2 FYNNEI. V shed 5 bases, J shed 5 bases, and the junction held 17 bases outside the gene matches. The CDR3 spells CASSLLAEAKEWETQYF. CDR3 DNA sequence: TGTGCCAGCAGTCTCCTAGCGGAGGCGAAGGAGTGGGAGACCCAGTACTTC.

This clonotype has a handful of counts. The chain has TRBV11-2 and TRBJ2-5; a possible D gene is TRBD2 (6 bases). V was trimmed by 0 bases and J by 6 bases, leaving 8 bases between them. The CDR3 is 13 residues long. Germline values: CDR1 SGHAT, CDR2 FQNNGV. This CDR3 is CASSLDGGQTQYF. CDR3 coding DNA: TGTGCCAGCAGCTTAGACGGAGGGCAGACCCAGTACTTC.

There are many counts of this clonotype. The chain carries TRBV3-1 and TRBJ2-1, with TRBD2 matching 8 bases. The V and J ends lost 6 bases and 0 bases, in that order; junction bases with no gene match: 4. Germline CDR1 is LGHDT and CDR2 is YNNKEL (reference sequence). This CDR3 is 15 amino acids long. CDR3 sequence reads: CASRQRENSYNEQFF. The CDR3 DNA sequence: TGTGCCAGCAGGCAGCGGGAGAACTCCTACAATGAGCAGTTCTTC.

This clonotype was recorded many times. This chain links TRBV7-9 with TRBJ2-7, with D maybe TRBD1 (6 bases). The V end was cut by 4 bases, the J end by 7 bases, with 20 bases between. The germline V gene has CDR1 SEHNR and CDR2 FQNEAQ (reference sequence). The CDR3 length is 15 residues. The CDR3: CASSSSGTPVWEQYF. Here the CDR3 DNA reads TGTGCCAGCAGCTCATCCGGGACACCAGTTTGGGAGCAGTACTTC.

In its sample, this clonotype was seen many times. The CDR3 is CASSLGFLGMNTEAFF. CDR3 bases: TGCGCCAGCAGCTTGGGATTTTTAGGGATGAACACTGAAGCTTTCTTT. This chain connects TRBV5-1 to TRBJ1-1; no reliable D call. Germline-derived CDR1 and CDR2 are SGHRS and YFSETQ. Trimming stripped 0 bases from V and 0 bases from J, with 12 bases between. There are 16 residues in the CDR3.

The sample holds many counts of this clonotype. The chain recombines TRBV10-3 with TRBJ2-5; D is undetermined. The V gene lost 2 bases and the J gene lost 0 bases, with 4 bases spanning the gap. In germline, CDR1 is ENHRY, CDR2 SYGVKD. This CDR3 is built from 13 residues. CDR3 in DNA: TGTGCCATCAGTGAGAAGTACCAAGAGACCCAGTACTTC. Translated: CAISEKYQETQYF.

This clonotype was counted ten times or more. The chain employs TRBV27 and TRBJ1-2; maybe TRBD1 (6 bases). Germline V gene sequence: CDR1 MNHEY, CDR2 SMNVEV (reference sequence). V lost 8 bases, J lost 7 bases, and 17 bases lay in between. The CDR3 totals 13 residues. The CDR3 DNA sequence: TGTGCCAGCGGCCGGCGGGGGCCAAGTGGCTACACCTTC. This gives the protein CASGRRGPSGYTF.

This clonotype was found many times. The CDR3 spells CASSLSSEQFF. In DNA, the CDR3 is TGCGCCAGCAGCTTGTCCTCTGAGCAGTTCTTC. The chain recombines TRBV5-1 with TRBJ2-1; D is unclear. Looked up from germline, CDR1 is SGHRS and CDR2 is YFSETQ. Trimming stripped 1 base from V and 9 bases from J, with 5 bases between. The CDR3 has 11 residues. The variable domain in full, with the rest retrieved from reference TRBV5-1 and TRBJ2-1, is KAGVTQTPRYLIKTRGQQVTLSCSPISGHRSVSWYQQTPGQGLQFLFEYFSETQRNKGNFPGRFSGRQFSNSRSEMNVSTLELGDSALYLCASSLSSEQFFGPGTRLTVL.

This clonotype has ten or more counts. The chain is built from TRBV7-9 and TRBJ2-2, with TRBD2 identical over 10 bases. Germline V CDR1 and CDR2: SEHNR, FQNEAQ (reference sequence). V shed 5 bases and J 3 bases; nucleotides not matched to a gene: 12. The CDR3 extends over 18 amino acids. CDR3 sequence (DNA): TGTGCCAGCAGCGGAAGCGGGAGGGACAGAGCAGACACCGGGGAGCTGTTTTTT. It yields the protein CASSGSGRDRADTGELFF.

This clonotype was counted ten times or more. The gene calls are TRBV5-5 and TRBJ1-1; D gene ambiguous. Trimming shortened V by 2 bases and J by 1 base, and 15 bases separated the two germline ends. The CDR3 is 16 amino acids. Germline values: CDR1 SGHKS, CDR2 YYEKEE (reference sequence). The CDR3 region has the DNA TGTGCCAGCAGCTTCGATTTTCTGGACGGGAACACTGAAGCTTTCTTT. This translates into CASSFDFLDGNTEAFF.

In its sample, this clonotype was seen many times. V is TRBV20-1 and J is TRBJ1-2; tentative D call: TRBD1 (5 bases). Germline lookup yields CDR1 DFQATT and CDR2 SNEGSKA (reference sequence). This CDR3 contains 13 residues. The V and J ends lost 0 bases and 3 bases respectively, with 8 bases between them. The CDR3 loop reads CSARDWGDYGYTF. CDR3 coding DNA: TGCAGTGCTAGAGATTGGGGGGACTATGGCTACACCTTC.

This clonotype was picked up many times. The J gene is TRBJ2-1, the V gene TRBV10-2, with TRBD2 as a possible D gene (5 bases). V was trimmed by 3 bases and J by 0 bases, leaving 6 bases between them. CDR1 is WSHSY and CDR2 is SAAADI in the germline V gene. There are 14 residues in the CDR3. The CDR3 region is CASSDGSSYNEQFF. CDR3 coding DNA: TGCGCCAGCAGTGATGGGAGCTCCTACAATGAGCAGTTCTTC.

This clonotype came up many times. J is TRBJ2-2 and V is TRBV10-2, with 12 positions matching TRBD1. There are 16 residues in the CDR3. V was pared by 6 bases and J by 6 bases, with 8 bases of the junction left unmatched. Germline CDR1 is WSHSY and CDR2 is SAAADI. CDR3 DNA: TGCGCCAGCAGCAACCGAGGGACAGGGGGCTCCGGGGAGCTGTTTTTT. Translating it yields CASSNRGTGGSGELFF.

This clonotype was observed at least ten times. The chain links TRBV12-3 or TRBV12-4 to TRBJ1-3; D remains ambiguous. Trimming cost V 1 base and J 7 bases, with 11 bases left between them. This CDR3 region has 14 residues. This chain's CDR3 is CASSLVARNNTIYF. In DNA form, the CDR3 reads TGTGCCAGCAGTTTAGTTGCGCGGAACAACACCATATATTTT.

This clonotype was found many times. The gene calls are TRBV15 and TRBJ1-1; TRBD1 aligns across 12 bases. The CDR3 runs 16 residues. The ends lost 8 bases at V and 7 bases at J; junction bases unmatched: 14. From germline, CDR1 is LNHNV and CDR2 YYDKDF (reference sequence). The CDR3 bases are TGTGCCACCGGTCTTACCCCGGGACAGGGGGCGGATGAAGCTTTCTTT. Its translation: CATGLTPGQGADEAFF.